Included here is one TCR beta chain sequence, with context. This specimen belongs to a study of blood T cell repertoires in COVID-19. Background on the study: T cells, B-cell-depleted T cells, or PBMCs supplied cDNA or gDNA.

The CDR3 length is 12 residues. J was trimmed by 7 bases and V by 6 bases; bases with no gene match: 4. The germline gives CDR1 LNHDA, CDR2 SQIVND (reference sequence). Measured with immunoSEQ multiplex PCR; TCRdb has only the in-frame clones, and not every one. The sample contains tens of thousands of clones, 78% of which appear only once. Sequences were obtained from peripheral blood. The origin of this receptor is a man between 65 and 85 years old with COVID-19, enrolled during active disease. The chain links TRBV19 to TRBJ1-1; 8 bases fit TRBD1. CDR3 nucleotide sequence: TGTGCCAGTAGCAGACAGGGGATTGAAGCTTTCTTT. It specifies CASSRQGIEAFF.